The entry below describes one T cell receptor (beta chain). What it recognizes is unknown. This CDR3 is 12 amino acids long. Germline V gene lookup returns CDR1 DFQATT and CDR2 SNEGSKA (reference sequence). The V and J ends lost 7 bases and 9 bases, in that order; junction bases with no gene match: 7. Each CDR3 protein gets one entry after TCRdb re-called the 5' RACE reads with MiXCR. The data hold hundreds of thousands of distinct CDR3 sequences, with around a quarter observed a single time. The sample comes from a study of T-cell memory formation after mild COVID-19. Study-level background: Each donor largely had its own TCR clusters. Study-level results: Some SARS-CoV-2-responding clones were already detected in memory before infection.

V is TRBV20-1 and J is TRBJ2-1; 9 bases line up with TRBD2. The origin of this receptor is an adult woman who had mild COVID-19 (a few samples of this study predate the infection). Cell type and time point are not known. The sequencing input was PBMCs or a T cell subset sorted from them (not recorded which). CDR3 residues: CSGVSGSVEQFF. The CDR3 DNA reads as TGCAGTGGGGTTAGCGGGAGCGTTGAGCAGTTCTTC.